The entry that follows covers one T cell receptor beta chain sequence. Original processing methods: Reference gene primers were amplified, and this amplification served to estimate nucleated cell counts. Assay used: immunoSEQ multiplex PCR; TCRdb lists only in-frame clones, some missing. For V, J and clone size, that table is used; D and trimming come from the DNA. The sample records over 150,000 clones, 84% being singletons. The data belong to a study of blood T cell repertoires in COVID-19. Study overall: PBMCs, B-cell-depleted T cells, or T cells were the source of the cDNA or gDNA that made up the material.

Germline CDR1 SGHDT, CDR2 YYEEEE. V was clipped by 0 bases and J by 1 base; unmatched bases: 3. The CDR3 consists of 16 residues. The sequencing input was peripheral blood. The chain is built from TRBV5-6 and TRBJ2-5; 10 bases are shared with TRBD1. This TCR was recovered from a young man with active or convalescent COVID-19. In DNA form, the CDR3 reads TGTGCCAGCAGCTTGGGGGACAGGGGACTCCAAGAGACCCAGTACTTC. As protein: CASSLGDRGLQETQYF.